Following are 8 T cell receptor beta chains from one sample sequenced in a study of blood T cells in healthy people across ages. Through a sample-barcoded 5' primer and a J-beta primer mix, a second PCR was run for about 6 to 11 cycles. TCRdb passed the 5' RACE reads through MiXCR, listing each CDR3 protein once. The table records 850,000 to 1,300,000 distinct CDR3 sequences, more than 35% of them present only once. Sequencing was done on a sample of blood. These receptor sequences come from a woman aged 55-70 years in good health.

J is TRBJ2-3 and V is TRBV4-1; 13 bases are a match to TRBD2. This CDR3 spans 18 amino acids. The V segment lost 0 bases and the J segment 3 bases; nucleotides outside the gene matches: 6. Germline V gives CDR1 MGHRA, CDR2 YSYEKL. CDR3 amino acids: CASSQDSGLAGATDTQYF. The CDR3 coding sequence is TGCGCCAGCAGCCAAGATTCCGGACTAGCGGGAGCAACAGATACGCAGTATTTT.

This clonotype was seen a handful of times. The chain is built from TRBV6-5 and TRBJ2-5; 9 bases map to TRBD1. The CDR3 is 15 amino acids. Germline CDR1 reads MNHEY; CDR2 reads SVGAGI. Trimming cost V 3 bases and J 4 bases; bases outside gene matches: 6. The CDR3 sequence: CASSYTTGGVETQYF. In DNA, the CDR3 is TGTGCCAGCAGTTATACCACAGGGGGCGTAGAGACCCAGTACTTC.

The rearrangement links TRBV29-1 to TRBJ2-5; TRBD1 matches at 7 bases. V was pared by 8 bases and J by 5 bases, with 5 bases of the junction left unmatched. Germline-derived CDR1 and CDR2 are SQVTM and ANQGSEA. This CDR3 contains 11 residues. As DNA, the CDR3 is TGCAGCCTAGGGGGCGCGGAGACCCAGTACTTC. Residues: CSLGGAETQYF.

This clonotype was seen only a few times. V gene TRBV10-3 combines with J gene TRBJ1-6; D might be TRBD1 (6 bases). Germline V gene data show CDR1 as ENHRY and CDR2 as SYGVKD. The CDR3 sequence is 12 residues long. V was shortened by 6 bases and J by 10 bases, with 10 bases between the two germline ends. CDR3 DNA: TGTGCCATCAGCAGGGGAATGTCACCCCTCCACTTT. Its protein is CAISRGMSPLHF.

This clonotype was counted once. A clone one base away is much larger, so this may be a read error. V gene TRBV12-3 or TRBV12-4 combines with J gene TRBJ2-3; D is ambiguous. The CDR3 runs 13 residues. V was clipped by 6 bases and J by 4 bases, with 11 bases between them. CDR3 loop: CASSPFDADTQYF. In DNA form, the CDR3 reads TGTGCCAGCAGCCCTTTCGACGCAGATACGCAGTATTTT.

V usage is TRBV30 and J usage is TRBJ2-1; 7 bases align to TRBD2. The length of the CDR3 is 14 residues. The V segment lost 1 base and the J segment 5 bases; nucleotides outside the gene matches: 5. Germline CDR1 and CDR2: GTSNPN and SVGIG (reference sequence). CDR3 sequence (DNA): TGTGCCTGGAGTGCCATCGGACTAGACAATGAGCAGTTCTTC. Encoded protein: CAWSAIGLDNEQFF.

The V and J genes are TRBV24-1 and TRBJ2-3; unclear D gene. Trimming shortened V by 1 base and J by 1 base, and 8 bases separated the two germline ends. Germline V lookup: CDR1 KGHDR, CDR2 SFDVKD. This CDR3 comprises 15 residues. CDR3 in DNA: TGTGCCACCAGTGATTTACGCCGCGGCACAGATACGCAGTATTTT. Its protein product is CATSDLRRGTDTQYF.

About this clonotype: At one end, the junction sequence differs from germline, possibly due to a read error. The chain uses TRBV5-1 and TRBJ2-7; D is possibly TRBD1 or TRBD2 (5 bases each). CDR3 length equals 15 residues. CDR1 is SGHRS and CDR2 is YFSETQ in the germline V gene. DNA of the CDR3: TGCGCCAGCAGTTTGGTCGGGACCGACTCCTACGAGCAGTACTTC. As protein: CASSLVGTDSYEQYF.